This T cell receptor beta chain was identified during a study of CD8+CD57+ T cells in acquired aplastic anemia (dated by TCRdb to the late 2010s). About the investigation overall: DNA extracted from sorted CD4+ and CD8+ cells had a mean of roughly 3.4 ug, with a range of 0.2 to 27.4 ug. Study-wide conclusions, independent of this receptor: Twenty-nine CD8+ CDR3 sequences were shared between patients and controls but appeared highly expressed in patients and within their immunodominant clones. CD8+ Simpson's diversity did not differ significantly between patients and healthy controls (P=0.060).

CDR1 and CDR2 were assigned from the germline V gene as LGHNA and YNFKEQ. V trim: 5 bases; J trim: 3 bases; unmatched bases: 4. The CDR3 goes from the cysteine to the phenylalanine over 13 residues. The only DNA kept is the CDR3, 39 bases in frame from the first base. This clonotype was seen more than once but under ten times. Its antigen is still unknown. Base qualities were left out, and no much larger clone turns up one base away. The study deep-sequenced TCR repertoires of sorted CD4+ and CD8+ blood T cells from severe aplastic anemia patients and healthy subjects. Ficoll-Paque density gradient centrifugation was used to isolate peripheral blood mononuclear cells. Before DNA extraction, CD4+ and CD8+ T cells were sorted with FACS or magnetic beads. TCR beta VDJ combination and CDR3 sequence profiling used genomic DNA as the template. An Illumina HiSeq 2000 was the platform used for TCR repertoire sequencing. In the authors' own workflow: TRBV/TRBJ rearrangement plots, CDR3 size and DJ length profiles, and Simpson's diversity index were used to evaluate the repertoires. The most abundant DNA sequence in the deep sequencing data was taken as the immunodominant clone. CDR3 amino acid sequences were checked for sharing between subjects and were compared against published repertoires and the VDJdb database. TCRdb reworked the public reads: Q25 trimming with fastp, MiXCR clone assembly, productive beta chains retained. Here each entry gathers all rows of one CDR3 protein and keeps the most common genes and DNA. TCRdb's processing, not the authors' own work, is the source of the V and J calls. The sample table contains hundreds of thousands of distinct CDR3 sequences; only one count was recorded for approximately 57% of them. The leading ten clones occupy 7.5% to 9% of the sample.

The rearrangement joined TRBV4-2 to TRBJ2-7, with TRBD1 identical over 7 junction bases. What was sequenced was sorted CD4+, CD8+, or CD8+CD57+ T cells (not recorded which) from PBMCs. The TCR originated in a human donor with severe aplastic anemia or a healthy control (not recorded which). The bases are TGTGCCAGCAGCTCTCGGACAGGCTACGAGCAGTACTTC. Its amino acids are CASSSRTGYEQYF.